The clone carrying this T cell receptor (beta chain) was counted a few times. What it recognizes is unknown. The CDR3 contains 16 residues. Germline V lookup: CDR1 SGHRS, CDR2 YFSETQ. V was clipped by 2 bases and J by 4 bases; unmatched bases: 9. This specimen comes from a study of blood T cells in healthy people across ages. A second PCR, run for about 6 to 11 cycles, used a sample-barcoded 5' primer plus a J-beta primer mix. With 12 random nucleotides, a template-switch adaptor tagged each individual cDNA molecule. Each single sample gave us at least 3 million CDR3-containing paired-end reads. TCRdb reprocessed the 5' RACE reads with MiXCR, giving one entry per CDR3 protein. The table lists roughly 800,000 distinct CDR3 sequences, under 40% of them singletons. General study points: Roughly linearly, TCR beta diversity per million T cells fell as age increased.

Donors each provided roughly 10 milliliters of peripheral blood. Sequenced sample: blood. This TCR came from a man aged 18 to 29 in good health. V usage is TRBV5-1 and J usage is TRBJ2-5, with TRBD2 identical over 9 bases. CDR3 loop: CASSLGSSSGAETQYF. The CDR3 DNA is TGCGCCAGCAGCTTAGGATCGTCTAGCGGGGCAGAGACCCAGTACTTC.